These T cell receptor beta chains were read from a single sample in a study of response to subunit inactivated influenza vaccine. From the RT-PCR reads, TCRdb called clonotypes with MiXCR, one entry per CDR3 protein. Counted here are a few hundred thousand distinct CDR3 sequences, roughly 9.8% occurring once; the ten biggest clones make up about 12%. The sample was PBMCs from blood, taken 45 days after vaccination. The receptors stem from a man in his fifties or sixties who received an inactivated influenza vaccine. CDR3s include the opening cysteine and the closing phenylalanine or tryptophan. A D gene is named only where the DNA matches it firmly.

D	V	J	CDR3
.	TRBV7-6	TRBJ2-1	CASSLAAPSIYNEQFF
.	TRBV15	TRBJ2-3	CATSRSRETITDTQYF
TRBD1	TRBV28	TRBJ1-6	CASSPGQGAGSPLHF
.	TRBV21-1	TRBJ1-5	CASSNPPRVGQPQHF
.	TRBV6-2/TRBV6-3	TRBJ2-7	CASSYATRNLYEQYF
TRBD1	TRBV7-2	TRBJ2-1	CASTFDRGSYNEQFF
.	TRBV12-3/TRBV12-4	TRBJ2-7	CASSFSGFIEQYF
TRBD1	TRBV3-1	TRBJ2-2	CASSQVYLGQTNTGELFF
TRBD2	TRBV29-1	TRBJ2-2	CSVTSGGDTGELFF
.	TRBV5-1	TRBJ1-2	CASSPYRGSQDGYTF
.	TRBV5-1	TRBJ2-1	CASSSLTGASNEQFF
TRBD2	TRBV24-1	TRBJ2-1	CATSVDSGATYNEQFF
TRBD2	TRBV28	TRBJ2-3	CASSFAIDGGGTDTQYF
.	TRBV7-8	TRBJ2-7	CASSFPGFREQYF
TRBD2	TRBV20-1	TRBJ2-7	CSARRKLAGEGHEQYF
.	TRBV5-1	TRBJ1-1	CASSLDLTVNTEAFF
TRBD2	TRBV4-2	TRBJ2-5	CASSHKGLAGGLQETQYF